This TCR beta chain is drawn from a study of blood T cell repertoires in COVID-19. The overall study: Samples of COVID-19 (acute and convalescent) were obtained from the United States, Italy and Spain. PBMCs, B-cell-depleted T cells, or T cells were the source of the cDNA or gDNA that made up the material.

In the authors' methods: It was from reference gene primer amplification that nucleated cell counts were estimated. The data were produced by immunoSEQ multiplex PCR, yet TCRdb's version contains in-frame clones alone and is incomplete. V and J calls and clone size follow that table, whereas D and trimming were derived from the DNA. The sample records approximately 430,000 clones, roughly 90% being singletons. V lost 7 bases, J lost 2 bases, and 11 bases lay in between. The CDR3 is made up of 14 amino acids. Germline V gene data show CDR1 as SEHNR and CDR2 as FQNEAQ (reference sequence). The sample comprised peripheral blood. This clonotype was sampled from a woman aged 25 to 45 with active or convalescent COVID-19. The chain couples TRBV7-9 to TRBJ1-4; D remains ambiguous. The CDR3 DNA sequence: TGTGCCAGCACCTCGAGGAGTACTAATGAAAAACTGTTTTTT. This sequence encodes CASTSRSTNEKLFF.